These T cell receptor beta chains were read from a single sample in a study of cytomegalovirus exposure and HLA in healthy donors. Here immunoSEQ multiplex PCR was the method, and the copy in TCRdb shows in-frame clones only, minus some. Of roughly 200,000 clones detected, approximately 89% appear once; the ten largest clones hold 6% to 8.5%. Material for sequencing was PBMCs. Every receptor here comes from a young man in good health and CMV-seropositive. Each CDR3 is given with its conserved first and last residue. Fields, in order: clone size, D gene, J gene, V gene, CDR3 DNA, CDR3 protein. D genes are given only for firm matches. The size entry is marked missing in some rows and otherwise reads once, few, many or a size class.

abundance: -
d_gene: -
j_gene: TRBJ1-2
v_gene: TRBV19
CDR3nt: TGTGCCAGTAGTATTATGCGGAACTATGGCTACACCTTC
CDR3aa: CASSIMRNYGYTF

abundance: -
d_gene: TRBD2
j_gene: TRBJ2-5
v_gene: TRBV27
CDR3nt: TGTGCCAGCAGTCCCGGGGGGGCGGAGACCCAGTACTTC
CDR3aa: CASSPGGAETQYF

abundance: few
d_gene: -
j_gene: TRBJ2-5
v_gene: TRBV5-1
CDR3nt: TGCGCCAGCAGCTTGGCCGTGGGGGTCCAAGAGACCCAGTACTTC
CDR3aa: CASSLAVGVQETQYF

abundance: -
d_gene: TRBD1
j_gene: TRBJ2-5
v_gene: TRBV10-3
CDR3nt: TGTGCCATCAGTCGACAGGGCAAAGAGACCCAGTACTTC
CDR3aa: CAISRQGKETQYF

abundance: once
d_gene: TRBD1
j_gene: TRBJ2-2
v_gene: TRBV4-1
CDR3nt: TGCGCCAGCAGTGACAGGGCTGGGGAGCTGTTTTTT
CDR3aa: CASSDRAGELFF

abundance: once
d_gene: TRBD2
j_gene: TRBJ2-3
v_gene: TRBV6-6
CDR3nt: TGTGCCAGCAGTTCCGGGAGGGCTCTGACAGATACGCAGTATTTT
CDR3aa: CASSSGRALTDTQYF

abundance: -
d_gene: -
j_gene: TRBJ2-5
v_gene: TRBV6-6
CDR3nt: TGTGCCAGCAGTCCCCGCGGACAGTTGGTTTGGGAGACCCAGTACTTC
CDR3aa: CASSPRGQLVWETQYF

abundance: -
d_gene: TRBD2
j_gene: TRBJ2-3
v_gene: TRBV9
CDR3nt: TGTGCCAGCAGCGTCGGCGGGACTACTACCACAGATACGCAGTATTTT
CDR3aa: CASSVGGTTTTDTQYF

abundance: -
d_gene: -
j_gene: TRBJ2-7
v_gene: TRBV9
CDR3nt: TGTGCCAGCAGCGTAGGTGGACCCGCCTACGAGCAGTACTTC
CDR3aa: CASSVGGPAYEQYF

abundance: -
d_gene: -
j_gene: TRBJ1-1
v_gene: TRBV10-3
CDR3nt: TGTGCCATCAGTGGTAGGGTAGGGAACACTGAAGCTTTCTTT
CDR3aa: CAISGRVGNTEAFF

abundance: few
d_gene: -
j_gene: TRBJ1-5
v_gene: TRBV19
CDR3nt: TGTGCCAGTAGTATAGGGACAGGCAATCAGCCCCAGCATTTT
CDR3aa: CASSIGTGNQPQHF

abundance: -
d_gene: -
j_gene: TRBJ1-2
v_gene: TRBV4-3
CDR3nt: TGCGCCAGCAGCCAAGAAGTAGAGATTTTGACTAACTATGGCTACACCTTC
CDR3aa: CASSQEVEILTNYGYTF

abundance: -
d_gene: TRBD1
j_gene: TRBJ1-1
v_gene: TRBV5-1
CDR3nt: TGCGCCAGCAGCTTGGCGACAGGGGGCGGGTTCACTGAAGCTTTCTTT
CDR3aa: CASSLATGGGFTEAFF

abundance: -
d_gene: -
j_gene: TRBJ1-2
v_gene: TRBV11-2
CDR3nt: TGTGCCAGCAGAGAATCCGGGGTCTATGGCTACACCTTC
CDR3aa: CASRESGVYGYTF

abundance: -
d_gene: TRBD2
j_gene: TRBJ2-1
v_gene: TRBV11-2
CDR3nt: TGTGCCAGCAGCTGGGGGGCGGGAGGGTCCTACAATGAGCAGTTCTTC
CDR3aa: CASSWGAGGSYNEQFF

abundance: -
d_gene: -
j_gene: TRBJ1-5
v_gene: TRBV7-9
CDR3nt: TGTGCCAGCTTGGACTCCACGAGCAATCAGCCCCAGCATTTT
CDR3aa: CASLDSTSNQPQHF

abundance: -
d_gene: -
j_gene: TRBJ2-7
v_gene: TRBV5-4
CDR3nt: TGTGCCAGCAGATTGGTAGGAGGGGGCGTGGACGAGCAGTACTTC
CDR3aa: CASRLVGGGVDEQYF

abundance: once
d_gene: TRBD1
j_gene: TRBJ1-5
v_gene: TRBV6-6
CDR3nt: TGTGCCAGCAGAGTTGACAGGGATCAGCCCCAGCATTTT
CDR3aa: CASRVDRDQPQHF

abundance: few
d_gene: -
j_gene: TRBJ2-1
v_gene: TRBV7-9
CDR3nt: TGTGCCAGCACCTCGACGGAAGGTAATGAGCAGTTCTTC
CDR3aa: CASTSTEGNEQFF

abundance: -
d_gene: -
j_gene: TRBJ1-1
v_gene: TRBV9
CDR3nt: TGTGCCAGCAGCGGTACTGGGACCCCGGGCACTGAAGCTTTCTTT
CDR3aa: CASSGTGTPGTEAFF

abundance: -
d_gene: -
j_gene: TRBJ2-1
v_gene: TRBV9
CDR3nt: TGTGCCAGCAGCGTAGCAGGGCTCTACAATGAGCAGTTCTTC
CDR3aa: CASSVAGLYNEQFF

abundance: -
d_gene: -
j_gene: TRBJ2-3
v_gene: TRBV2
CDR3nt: TGTGCCAGCACCGCTACGCAGTATTTT
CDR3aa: CASTATQYF

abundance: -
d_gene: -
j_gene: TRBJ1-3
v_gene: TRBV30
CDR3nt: TGTGCCTGGAGCTCTGCCTGGCCGGTGGGAGGAAACACCATATATTTT
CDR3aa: CAWSSAWPVGGNTIYF

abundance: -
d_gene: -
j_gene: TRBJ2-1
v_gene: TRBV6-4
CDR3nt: TGTGCCAGCAGCACGACAGGCTCCAATGAGCAGTTCTTC
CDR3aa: CASSTTGSNEQFF

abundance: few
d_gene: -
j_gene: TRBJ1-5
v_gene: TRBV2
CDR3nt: TGTGCCAGCAGTGAGGAGGGGAGGGCCCAGCATTTT
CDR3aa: CASSEEGRAQHF

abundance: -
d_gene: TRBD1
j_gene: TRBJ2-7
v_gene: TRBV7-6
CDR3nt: TGTGCCAGCAGCTTAGCACAGGGGAGCGAGCAGTACTTC
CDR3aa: CASSLAQGSEQYF

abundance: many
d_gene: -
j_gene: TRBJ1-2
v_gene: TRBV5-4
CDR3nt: TGTGCCAGCAGCTTGGCAGCAACCATCTATGGCTACACCTTC
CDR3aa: CASSLAATIYGYTF

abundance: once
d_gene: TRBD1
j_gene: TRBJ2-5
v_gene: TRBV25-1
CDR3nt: TGTGCCAGCAGTGCCCCGACAGGGTCGGGGACCCAGTACTTC
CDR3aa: CASSAPTGSGTQYF

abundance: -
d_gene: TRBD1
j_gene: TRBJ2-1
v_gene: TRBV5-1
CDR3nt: TGCGCCAGCAGCTCCCGGACAGGGTGGAATGAGCAGTTCTTC
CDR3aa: CASSSRTGWNEQFF

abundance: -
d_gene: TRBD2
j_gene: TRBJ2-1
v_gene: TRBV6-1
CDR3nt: TGTGCCAGCAGTGTAGGGACTAGCGGGGCAATCTCCTACAATGAGCAGTTCTTC
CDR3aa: CASSVGTSGAISYNEQFF

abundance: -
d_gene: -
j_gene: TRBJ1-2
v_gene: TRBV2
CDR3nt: TGTGCCAGCAGTGAAGCGCTGTATGGCTACACCTTC
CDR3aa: CASSEALYGYTF

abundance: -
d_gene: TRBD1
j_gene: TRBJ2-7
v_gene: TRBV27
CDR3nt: TGTGCCAGCAGATTCGGCGGGACAGGGGTAAACGAGCAGTACTTC
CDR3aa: CASRFGGTGVNEQYF

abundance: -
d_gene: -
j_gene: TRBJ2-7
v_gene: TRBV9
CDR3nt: TGTGCCAGCAGCGTAGTCCCAGAATCCTACGAGCAGTACTTC
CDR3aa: CASSVVPESYEQYF

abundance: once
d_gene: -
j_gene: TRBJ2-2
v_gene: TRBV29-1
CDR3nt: TGCAGCGTCACCCGGACAGCTCTGGGCACCGGGGAGCTGTTTTTT
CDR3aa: CSVTRTALGTGELFF

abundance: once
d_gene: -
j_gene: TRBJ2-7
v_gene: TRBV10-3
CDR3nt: TGTGCCATCAGTGAGCCGACACAGGGTTTCCACGAGCAGTACTTC
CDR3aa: CAISEPTQGFHEQYF

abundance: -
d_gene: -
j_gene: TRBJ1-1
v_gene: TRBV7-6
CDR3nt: TGTGCCAGCAGCTCCACGGGAAACACTGAAGCTTTCTTT
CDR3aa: CASSSTGNTEAFF